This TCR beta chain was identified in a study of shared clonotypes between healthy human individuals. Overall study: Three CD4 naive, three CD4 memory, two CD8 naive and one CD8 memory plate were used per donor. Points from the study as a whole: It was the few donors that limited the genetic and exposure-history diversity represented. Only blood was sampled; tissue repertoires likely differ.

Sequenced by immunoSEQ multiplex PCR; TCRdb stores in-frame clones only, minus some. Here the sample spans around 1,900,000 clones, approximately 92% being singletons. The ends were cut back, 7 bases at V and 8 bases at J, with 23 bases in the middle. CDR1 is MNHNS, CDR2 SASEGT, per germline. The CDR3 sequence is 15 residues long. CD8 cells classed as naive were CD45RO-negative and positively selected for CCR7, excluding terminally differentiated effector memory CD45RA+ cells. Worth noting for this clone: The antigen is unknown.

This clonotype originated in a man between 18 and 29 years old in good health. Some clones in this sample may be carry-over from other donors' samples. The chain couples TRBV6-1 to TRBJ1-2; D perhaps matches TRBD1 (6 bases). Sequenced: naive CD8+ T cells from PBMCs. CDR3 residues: CASMSGRQVDLGYTF. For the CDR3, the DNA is TGTGCCAGCATGTCAGGAAGACAGGTCGACCTAGGCTACACCTTC.